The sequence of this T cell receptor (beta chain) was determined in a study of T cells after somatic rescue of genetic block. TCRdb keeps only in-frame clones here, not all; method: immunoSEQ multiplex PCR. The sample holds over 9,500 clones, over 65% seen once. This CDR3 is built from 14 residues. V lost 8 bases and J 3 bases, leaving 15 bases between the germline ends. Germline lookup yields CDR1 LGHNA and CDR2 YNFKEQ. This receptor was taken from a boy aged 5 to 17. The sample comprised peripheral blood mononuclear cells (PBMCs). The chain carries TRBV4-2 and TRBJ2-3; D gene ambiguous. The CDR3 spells CASRASGSTDTQYF. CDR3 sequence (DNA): TGTGCCAGCCGGGCCTCGGGCTCAACAGATACGCAGTATTTT.